What follows are 22 T cell receptor beta chains derived from one specimen sequenced in a study of cytomegalovirus exposure and HLA in healthy donors. PCR employed 60 Vbeta and 13 Jbeta primers. The data were produced by immunoSEQ multiplex PCR, yet TCRdb's version contains in-frame clones alone and is incomplete. The sample yields approximately 140,000 clones, roughly 79% seen once. The sequencing sample was made of PBMCs. The source is a woman between 18 and 29 years old in good health and CMV-seronegative.

This clone came up a few times. The chain has TRBV2 and TRBJ1-2; D is unresolved. The V and J ends lost 7 bases and 1 base respectively, with 7 bases between them. CDR3 length: 12 residues. CDR1 is SNHLY, CDR2 FYNNEI, per germline. The CDR3 nucleotides read TGTGCCAGCACCCCCCTTAACTATGGCTACACCTTC. It is translated as CASTPLNYGYTF. Supplemented by reference TRBV2 and TRBJ1-2, the full variable domain reads EPEVTQTPSHQVTQMGQEVILRCVPISNHLYFYWYRQILGQKVEFLVSFYNNEISEKSEIFDDQFSVERPDGSNFTLKIRSTKLEDSAMYFCASTPLNYGYTFGSGTRLTVV.

V usage is TRBV20-1 and J usage is TRBJ2-1; D unresolved. V shed 4 bases and J shed 9 bases, with 10 bases lying between them. In germline, CDR1 is DFQATT, CDR2 SNEGSKA (reference sequence). The CDR3 is made up of 11 amino acids. This CDR3 reads CSAIRDGEQFF. CDR3 nucleotide sequence: TGCAGTGCTATAAGAGATGGTGAGCAGTTCTTC.

The rearrangement links TRBV18 to TRBJ2-3, with 7 bases matching TRBD1. This CDR3 has 16 amino acids. The V gene end was trimmed by 2 bases and the J gene end by 4 bases; junction bases not matched to a gene: 9. Germline loops: CDR1 KGHSH, CDR2 LQKENI. The CDR3: CASSPIGTGVADTQYF. The CDR3 DNA reads TGTGCCAGCTCACCAATTGGAACAGGGGTGGCAGATACGCAGTATTTT.

This sequence joins TRBV11-2 and TRBJ2-7, with a tentative D call TRBD2 (6 bases). V dropped 0 bases and J dropped 5 bases, with 17 bases sitting between them. The germline gives CDR1 SGHAT, CDR2 FQNNGV. The CDR3 sequence is 16 residues long. CDR3: CASSLDRRLARNEQYF. Written as DNA, the CDR3 is TGTGCCAGCAGCTTAGATCGTCGTCTAGCGAGAAACGAGCAGTACTTC.

V gene TRBV5-4 combines with J gene TRBJ1-2; D gene uncertain. The CDR3 is 12 residues long. V lost 0 bases and J lost 6, with 6 bases in between. From germline, CDR1 is SGHNT and CDR2 YYREEE (reference sequence). The CDR3, as DNA: TGTGCCAGCAGCTTGGCACTTGATGGCTACACCTTC. Its protein is CASSLALDGYTF.

The chain joins TRBV5-4 to TRBJ2-4, with 8 bases lining up with TRBD2. The germline gives CDR1 SGHNT, CDR2 YYREEE (reference sequence). The ends lost 1 base at V and 0 bases at J; junction bases unmatched: 9. This CDR3 comprises 18 residues. CDR3 sequence (DNA): TGTGCCAGCAGCTTGTCGTATGCGGGAGGTCTAGCCAAAAACATTCAGTACTTC. Translating it yields CASSLSYAGGLAKNIQYF.

This clone was counted a single time. This chain links TRBV27 with TRBJ1-1; a weak D match, TRBD1 (5 bases). The CDR3 consists of 14 residues. V dropped 6 bases and J dropped 6 bases, with 17 bases sitting between them. Germline CDR1 is MNHEY and CDR2 is SMNVEV (reference sequence). The CDR3 sequence is CASRQGTVTPEAFF. CDR3 DNA sequence: TGTGCCAGCAGGCAGGGCACGGTGACTCCTGAAGCTTTCTTT.

The J gene is TRBJ2-1, the V gene TRBV20-1; tentative D call: TRBD2 (5 bases). The CDR3 is 11 residues long. Trimming shortened V by 6 bases and J by 11 bases, and 14 bases separated the two germline ends. Germline-derived CDR1 and CDR2 are DFQATT and SNEGSKA (reference sequence). This CDR3 reads CSAPLGSQQFF. CDR3 coding DNA: TGCAGTGCGCCACTAGGCTCGCAGCAGTTCTTC.

The chain uses TRBV7-9 and TRBJ1-1; no reliable D call. The CDR3 is 15 amino acids. Per the germline V gene, CDR1 is SEHNR and CDR2 is FQNEAQ (reference sequence). With 8 bases removed from V and 5 bases from J, the gap between germline ends came to 21 bases. The DNA of the CDR3 is TGTGCCAGCCTCGCGGGCCACCCCGGTACTACTGAAGCTTTCTTT. As protein: CASLAGHPGTTEAFF.

This clone was seen a few times. V and J are TRBV30 and TRBJ2-7; D might be TRBD1 (5 bases). CDR3 length: 13 amino acids. The germline CDR1 and CDR2 sequences are GTSNPN and SVGIG (reference sequence). V lost 2 bases and J lost 3, with 11 bases in between. CDR3 bases: TGTGCCTGGAGTAACCAGGGAATCTACGAGCAGTACTTC. This translates into CAWSNQGIYEQYF. The full variable domain, in which reference TRBV30 and TRBJ2-7 provide the parts outside the CDR3, is SQTIHQWPATLVQPVGSPLSLECTVEGTSNPNLYWYRQAAGRGLQLLFYSVGIGQISSEVPQNLSASRPQDRQFILSSKKLLLSDSGFYLCAWSNQGIYEQYFGPGTRLTVT.

V and J are TRBV30 and TRBJ1-2; tentative D call: TRBD1 (6 bases). CDR3 size: 15 residues. The germline CDR1 and CDR2 sequences are GTSNPN and SVGIG (reference sequence). V shed 2 bases and J shed 3 bases, with 16 bases lying between them. The CDR3 spells CAWSPGQPGDYGYTF. In DNA, the CDR3 is TGTGCCTGGAGTCCAGGACAGCCTGGGGACTATGGCTACACCTTC.

The V call is TRBV12-5, the J call TRBJ1-1; D call uncertain. Trimming cost V 1 base and J 11 bases, with 14 bases left between them. The length of the CDR3 is 13 residues. Germline CDR1 is LGHNT and CDR2 is FRNRAP. CDR3 bases: TGTGCTAGTGGTTTGGCCCCAGTGGGCCGGGCTTTCTTT. This encodes CASGLAPVGRAFF.

J is TRBJ2-7 and V is TRBV4-2; 12 bases match TRBD2. This CDR3 contains 18 residues. The J segment lost 3 bases and the V segment lost 0 bases, leaving 9 bases of the junction unmatched. Germline V gene sequence: CDR1 LGHNA, CDR2 YNFKEQ. CDR3 coding DNA: TGTGCCAGCAGCCAAGACCTCTTCGGACTAGCGGGAATCTACGAGCAGTACTTC. This codes for CASSQDLFGLAGIYEQYF.

In this sample, this clone turned up once. Sequence at one end of the junction differs from germline and may be a read error. This rearrangement joins TRBV28 to TRBJ1-1; TRBD1 might be the D (6 bases). Germline-derived CDR1 and CDR2 are MDHEN and SYDVKM. The CDR3 extends over 12 amino acids. This CDR3 is CASSFRTADAFF. In nucleotides, the CDR3 is TGTGCCAGCAGTTTTCGGACAGCTGACGCTTTCTTT.

The sample holds one count of this clone. The chain couples TRBV30 to TRBJ2-7, with 9 bases fitting TRBD2. The trim removed 0 bases at V and 2 bases at J, leaving 5 bases unmatched. The V gene's germline CDR1 is GTSNPN and CDR2 SVGIG (reference sequence). This CDR3 is 15 amino acids long. DNA for the CDR3: TGTGCCTGGAGTGTACGTCTAGCGGGGCCCTACGAGCAGTACTTC. Its translation: CAWSVRLAGPYEQYF.

The V and J genes are TRBV9 and TRBJ1-1; 8 bases fit TRBD1. Germline CDR1 and CDR2: SGDLS and YYNGEE. The CDR3 length is 16 residues. With 0 bases clipped from V and 5 bases from J, the junction kept 9 bases outside the gene matches. The CDR3 loop reads CASSVAPGGVMTEAFF. In DNA form, the CDR3 reads TGTGCCAGCAGCGTAGCCCCAGGGGGCGTAATGACTGAAGCTTTCTTT.

The chain uses TRBV15 and TRBJ2-3; D may be TRBD2 (6 bases). Germline V gives CDR1 LNHNV, CDR2 YYDKDF (reference sequence). CDR3 length: 16 residues. V lost 5 bases, J lost 3 bases, and 18 bases lay in between. This chain's CDR3 is CATSQGTSLGTDTQYF. As DNA, the CDR3 is TGTGCCACCAGCCAGGGAACTAGCTTGGGTACAGATACGCAGTATTTT.

The chain couples TRBV6-5 to TRBJ2-5, with a weak D call TRBD2 (6 bases). Germline CDR1 reads MNHEY; CDR2 reads SVGAGI. This CDR3 has 15 residues. Trimming took off 2 bases at V and 5 bases at J, with 15 bases between the two ends. CDR3 in amino acids: CASSYPGSGGETQYF. CDR3 DNA: TGTGCCAGCAGTTACCCCGGGAGTGGGGGGGAGACCCAGTACTTC.

The V and J genes are TRBV30 and TRBJ2-7, with D perhaps TRBD2 (6 bases). V was pared by 2 bases and J by 4 bases, with 15 bases between. The CDR3 spans 14 residues. Germline V gives CDR1 GTSNPN, CDR2 SVGIG (reference sequence). DNA of the CDR3: TGTGCCTGGAGTTATGGTCGCGGGAAATACGAGCAGTACTTC. This encodes CAWSYGRGKYEQYF.

This chain links TRBV5-4 with TRBJ2-5; 9 nucleotides line up with TRBD2. The CDR3 is 13 residues long. The V and J ends lost 7 bases and 1 base, in that order; junction bases with no gene match: 2. The germline CDR1 and CDR2 sequences are SGHNT and YYREEE (reference sequence). The CDR3 nucleotides are TGTGCCAGCGGACTAGCGAGCCAAGAGACCCAGTACTTC. Translating gives CASGLASQETQYF.

V usage is TRBV12-5 and J usage is TRBJ2-1; 7 nucleotides align to TRBD2. Germline CDR1 is LGHNT and CDR2 is FRNRAP. This CDR3 spans 17 amino acids. J gave up 0 bases and V 0 bases, and 5 bases lay outside the gene matches. The CDR3 nucleotides are TGTGCTAGTGGTTTGGTAGCGGGGCGGGGCTCCTACAATGAGCAGTTCTTC. The encoded protein is CASGLVAGRGSYNEQFF.

This clone showed up just once. The chain links TRBV19 to TRBJ1-1, with 8 nucleotides matching TRBD1. This CDR3 has 10 amino acids. V shed 8 bases and J 8 bases; nucleotides not matched to a gene: 1. In germline, CDR1 is LNHDA, CDR2 SQIVND (reference sequence). CDR3 nucleotides: TGTGCCAGTGGGGACAGGGAAGCTTTCTTT. As protein: CASGDREAFF.